This record concerns one T cell receptor (beta chain) sequence. The data belong to a study of blood T cell repertoires in COVID-19. The wider study: Sample material is recorded as cDNA or gDNA derived from T cells, B-cell-depleted T cells, or PBMCs.

The CDR3 has 14 amino acids. V was pared by 4 bases and J by 4 bases, with 8 bases of the junction left unmatched. The germline V gene encodes CDR1 SGHRS and CDR2 YFSETQ. Per the original methods: Estimates of nucleated cell counts were drawn from the amplification of reference gene primers. Profiled with immunoSEQ multiplex PCR; TCRdb holds only in-frame clones, not every one. That table gives V, J and clone size, and the DNA gave D and trimming. The top ten hold 7.9% of the sample, which has 110,000 or so clones, less than 90% seen once. This sequence joins TRBV5-1 and TRBJ2-7; TRBD1 matches at 7 bases. The receptor was derived from a man between 70 and 80 years old who had recovered from COVID-19. Material for sequencing was peripheral blood. The CDR3 DNA reads TGCGCCAGCAGCGATGGAAGGGGGCCGTACGAGCAGTACTTC. It is translated as CASSDGRGPYEQYF.